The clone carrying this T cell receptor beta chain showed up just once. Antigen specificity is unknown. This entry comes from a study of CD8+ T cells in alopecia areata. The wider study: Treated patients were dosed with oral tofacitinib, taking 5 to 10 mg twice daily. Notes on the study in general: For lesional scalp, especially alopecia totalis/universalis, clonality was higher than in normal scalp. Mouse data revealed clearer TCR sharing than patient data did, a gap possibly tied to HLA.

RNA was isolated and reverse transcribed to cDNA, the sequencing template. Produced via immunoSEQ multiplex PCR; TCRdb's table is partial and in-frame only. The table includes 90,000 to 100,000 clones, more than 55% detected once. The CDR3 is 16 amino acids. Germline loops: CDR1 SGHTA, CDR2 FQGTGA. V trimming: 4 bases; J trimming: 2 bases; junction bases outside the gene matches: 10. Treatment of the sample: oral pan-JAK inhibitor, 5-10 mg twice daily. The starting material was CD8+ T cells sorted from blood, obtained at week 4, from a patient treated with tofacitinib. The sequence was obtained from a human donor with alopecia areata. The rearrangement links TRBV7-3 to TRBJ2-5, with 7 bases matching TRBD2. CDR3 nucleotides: TGTGCCAGCAGCTCTACACCGGGACTACAACAAGAGACCCAGTACTTC. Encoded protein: CASSSTPGLQQETQYF. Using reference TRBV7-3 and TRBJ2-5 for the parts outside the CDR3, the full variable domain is GAGVSQTPSNKVTEKGKYVELRCDPISGHTALYWYRQSLGQGPEFLIYFQGTGAADDSGLPNDRFFAVRPEGSVSTLKIQRTERGDSAVYLCASSSTPGLQQETQYFGPGTRLLVL.